This T cell receptor beta chain was sequenced during a study of shared clonotypes between healthy human individuals. As for the study in general: Those who served as donors were two women and a few men between the ages of 18 and 49.

J lost 1 base, V lost 5 bases, and 5 bases had no gene match. The CDR3 loop spans 14 amino acids. From germline, CDR1 is SGHNT and CDR2 YYREEE (reference sequence). Positively selected for CCR7, the CD45RO-negative cells used as naive CD8 cells excluded terminally differentiated effector memory CD45RA+ cells. The authors distributed each subset's genomic DNA evenly over several immunoSEQ plates. The repertoire was sequenced with immunoSEQ multiplex PCR; TCRdb's copy has only in-frame clones and lacks some. The sample records about 1,900,000 clones, approximately 94% being singletons. Material for sequencing was naive CD8+ T cells sorted from blood. The chain uses TRBV5-4 and TRBJ2-7; 8 nucleotides match TRBD1. The source of this sequence is a man between 18 and 29 years old in good health. This chain's CDR3 is CASSNRGLSYEQYF. Here the CDR3 DNA reads TGTGCCAGCAGTAACAGGGGGTTATCCTACGAGCAGTACTTC. The variable domain in full, with the rest retrieved from reference TRBV5-4 and TRBJ2-7, is ETGVTQSPTHLIKTRGQQVTLRCSSQSGHNTVSWYQQALGQGPQFIFQYYREEENGRGNFPPRFSGLQFPNYSSELNVNALELDDSALYLCASSNRGLSYEQYFGPGTRLTVT.